These T cell receptor beta chains were read from a single sample in a study of blood T cell repertoires in COVID-19. Sequencing used immunoSEQ multiplex PCR; TCRdb keeps in-frame clones, though not all of them. Of about 120,000 clones listed, around 89% were seen once; the top ten hold 3.5% to 4%. The source material was peripheral blood. These receptor sequences come from a woman aged 55-69 years with COVID-19, enrolled during active disease. The CDR3 runs from the conserved cysteine through the conserved F or W. The D gene is left open where the match is weak. A row's size may be missing; if present it is once, few, many or a size class.

>TRBJ1-5|TRBV10-3|once|NA
CAIGRGVDQPQHF
TGTGCCATCGGCCGCGGGGTGGATCAGCCCCAGCATTTT
>TRBJ2-5|TRBV9|NA|NA
CASSVEQAPGTQYF
TGTGCCAGCAGCGTAGAACAGGCCCCAGGGACCCAGTACTTC
>TRBJ2-1|TRBV29-1|NA|TRBD1
CSVEEQGDEQFF
TGCAGCGTTGAAGAACAGGGGGATGAGCAGTTCTTC
>TRBJ1-2|TRBV9|NA|NA
CASSARNYGYTF
TGTGCCAGCAGCGCCCGGAACTATGGCTACACCTTC
>TRBJ2-1|TRBV5-1|NA|TRBD2
CASSSGTRLFRQFF
TGCGCCAGCAGCTCCGGGACTAGATTATTCCGGCAGTTCTTC
>TRBJ2-5|TRBV27|NA|TRBD1
CASSYRQGSGETQYF
TGTGCCAGCAGTTACAGACAGGGGTCCGGGGAGACCCAGTACTTC
>TRBJ2-4|TRBV4-2|NA|TRBD2
CASSQESTASGGNIQYF
TGTGCCAGCAGCCAAGAAAGCACGGCTAGCGGGGGAAACATTCAGTACTTC
>TRBJ2-1|TRBV4-1|NA|NA
CASGRGEDEQFF
TGCGCCAGCGGCCGAGGTGAGGATGAGCAGTTCTTC
>TRBJ1-1|TRBV5-1|NA|NA
CASSRENAMNTEAFF
TGCGCCAGCAGCCGCGAGAATGCCATGAACACTGAAGCTTTCTTT
>TRBJ1-6|TRBV11-3|NA|NA
CASREGGNSPLHF
TGTGCCAGCCGTGAGGGAGGCAATTCACCCCTCCACTTT
>TRBJ1-1|TRBV6-6|NA|TRBD1
CASSYEGARTEAFF
TGTGCCAGCAGTTACGAGGGGGCGCGCACTGAAGCTTTCTTT
>TRBJ1-3|TRBV29-1|once|NA
CSVSESGSSGNTIYF
TGCAGCGTTTCGGAATCGGGAAGCTCTGGAAACACCATATATTTT
>TRBJ1-2|TRBV7-9|NA|TRBD1
CASSPSGQVGYGYTF
TGTGCCAGCAGCCCCTCCGGACAGGTCGGCTATGGCTACACCTTC
>TRBJ2-2|TRBV10-3|once|NA
CAISVIQGRIAGELFF
TGTGCCATCAGTGTTATACAGGGAAGGATAGCCGGGGAGCTGTTTTTT
>TRBJ2-3|TRBV10-3|NA|TRBD2
CAGRQRGRTDTQYF
TGTGCCGGTCGCCAGCGGGGTAGAACAGATACGCAGTATTTT
>TRBJ2-5|TRBV6-5|NA|NA
CASSYMAEETQYF
TGTGCCAGCAGTTATATGGCGGAAGAGACCCAGTACTTC
>TRBJ2-2|TRBV6-2/TRBV6-3|NA|TRBD2
CASSRTSGVNTGELFF
TGTGCCAGCAGCCGGACTAGCGGGGTGAACACCGGGGAGCTGTTTTTT
>TRBJ2-5|TRBV5-1|NA|NA
CASSFGGEETQYF
TGCGCCAGCAGCTTTGGGGGCGAAGAGACCCAGTACTTC
>TRBJ1-6|TRBV30|NA|NA
CAWSESYNSPLHF
TGTGCCTGGAGTGAATCATATAATTCACCCCTCCACTTT
>TRBJ2-7|TRBV27|NA|NA
CASSFSGYSSYEQYF
TGTGCCAGCAGTTTCAGCGGGTACAGCTCCTACGAGCAGTACTTC
>TRBJ2-1|TRBV5-1|NA|NA
CASSLASARSYNEQFF
TGCGCCAGCAGCTTGGCGAGTGCCCGCTCCTACAATGAGCAGTTCTTC
>TRBJ2-3|TRBV27|once|TRBD2
CASSLSPGLAGGSRSSTDTQYF
TGTGCCAGCAGCCTTTCCCCCGGACTAGCGGGGGGATCCCGTAGTAGCACAGATACGCAGTATTTT